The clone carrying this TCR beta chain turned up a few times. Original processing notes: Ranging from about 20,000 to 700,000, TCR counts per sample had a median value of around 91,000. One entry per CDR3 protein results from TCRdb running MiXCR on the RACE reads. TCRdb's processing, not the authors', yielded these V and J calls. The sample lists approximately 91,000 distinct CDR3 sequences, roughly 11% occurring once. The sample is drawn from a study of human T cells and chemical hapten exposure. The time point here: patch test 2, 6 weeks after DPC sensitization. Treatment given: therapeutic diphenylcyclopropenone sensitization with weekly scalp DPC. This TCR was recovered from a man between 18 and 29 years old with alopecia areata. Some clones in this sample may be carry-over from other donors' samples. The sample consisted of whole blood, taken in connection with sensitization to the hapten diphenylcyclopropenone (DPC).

CDR3 nucleotides: TGCAGCGCGAGCGGGACAGGGGCGTCCGAGCAGTACTTC. It encodes CSASGTGASEQYF. The chain employs TRBV29-1 and TRBJ2-7; 10 bases agree with TRBD1. This CDR3 is built from 13 residues. V lost 7 bases, J lost 6 bases, and 9 bases stayed unmatched. In germline, CDR1 is SQVTM, CDR2 ANQGSEA.